The 23 T cell receptor beta chains reported below all come from one sample, sequenced in a study of cytomegalovirus exposure and HLA in healthy donors. In the PCR, 60 Vbeta and 13 Jbeta primers were used. Some clones are missing from TCRdb's copy, which holds only in-frame ones; the method was immunoSEQ multiplex PCR. The data hold 95,000 to 100,000 clones, with approximately 76% observed a single time. Sequenced sample: PBMCs. The receptors stem from a man aged 40-55 years in good health and CMV-seronegative.

This sequence joins TRBV6-1 and TRBJ2-7; D perhaps matches TRBD2 (7 bases). The CDR3 contains 16 residues. Germline lookup yields CDR1 MNHNS and CDR2 SASEGT. Deletions cut 4 bases from V and 1 base from J, with 17 bases between. Here the CDR3 DNA reads TGTGCCAGCAGTGCCAGCCCCGGGGGGCCTTCCTACGAGCAGTACTTC. It specifies CASSASPGGPSYEQYF.

This clone has a single count. The gene calls are TRBV18 and TRBJ1-6; D is uncertain. Trimming pared 4 bases from V and 7 bases from J, leaving 8 bases between. The germline V gene has CDR1 KGHSH and CDR2 LQKENI. The CDR3 is 13 residues long. CDR3 sequence reads: CASSREENSPLHF. CDR3 nucleotide sequence: TGTGCCAGCTCACGAGAGGAGAATTCACCCCTCCACTTT.

This rearrangement joins TRBV4-3 to TRBJ2-2; 7 bases map to TRBD1. CDR3 size: 15 residues. V shed 4 bases and J 7 bases; nucleotides not matched to a gene: 9. Germline loops: CDR1 LGHNA, CDR2 YSLEER. The DNA of the CDR3 is TGCGCCAGCAGCCTAACAGGGGAATGGGACGGGGAGCTGTTTTTT. It yields the protein CASSLTGEWDGELFF.

This clone has a handful of counts. The chain links TRBV6-6 to TRBJ1-2; D perhaps matches TRBD1 (6 bases). Germline V gene lookup returns CDR1 MNHNY and CDR2 SVGAGI (reference sequence). This CDR3 region has 16 residues. Between the trimmed V and J ends, which lost 5 bases and 0 bases, there was a span of 16 bases. Here the CDR3 reads CASSTPTRTANYGYTF. CDR3 bases: TGTGCCAGCAGTACACCGACCCGGACAGCTAACTATGGCTACACCTTC.

CDR3 amino acids: CASSPGTSGGARYTGELFF. CDR3 coding DNA: TGTGCCAGTAGTCCCGGGACTAGCGGGGGGGCCAGATACACCGGGGAGCTGTTTTTT. J is TRBJ2-2 and V is TRBV19; 16 positions agree with TRBD2. Germline CDR1 is LNHDA and CDR2 is SQIVND (reference sequence). This CDR3 is built from 19 residues. The J segment lost 3 bases and the V segment lost 5 bases, leaving 9 bases of the junction unmatched. The whole variable domain, remainder taken from reference TRBV19 and TRBJ2-2, is DGGITQSPKYLFRKEGQNVTLSCEQNLNHDAMYWYRQDPGQGLRLIYYSQIVNDFQKGDIAEGYSVSREKKESFPLTVTSAQKNPTAFYLCASSPGTSGGARYTGELFFGEGSRLTVL.

The CDR3 region has the DNA TGTGCCAGCAGCGGTGCAGGGATCACCTACGAGCAGTACGTC. This translates into CASSGAGITYEQYV. This chain joins TRBV5-6 and TRBJ2-7, with D possibly matching TRBD1 (5 bases). There are 14 residues in the CDR3. The ends were cut back, 4 bases at V and 2 bases at J, with 13 bases in the middle. Germline loops: CDR1 SGHDT, CDR2 YYEEEE.

This clone was observed a few times. V is TRBV18 and J is TRBJ1-6; D not certain. The CDR3 length is 14 residues. V gave up 5 bases and J gave up 7 bases, with 12 bases separating them. CDR1 is KGHSH and CDR2 is LQKENI in the germline V gene. The CDR3 protein is CASSAGFGNSPLHF. The CDR3 DNA is TGTGCCAGCTCAGCGGGATTCGGGAATTCACCCCTCCACTTT. The variable domain in full, with the rest retrieved from reference TRBV18 and TRBJ1-6, is NAGVMQNPRHLVRRRGQEARLRCSPMKGHSHVYWYRQLPEEGLKFMVYLQKENIIDESGMPKERFSAEFPKEGPSILRIQQVVRGDSAAYFCASSAGFGNSPLHFGNGTRLTVT.

The V gene is TRBV6-6, the J gene TRBJ1-1; D gene uncertain. The CDR3 runs 11 residues. Looked up from germline, CDR1 is MNHNY and CDR2 is SVGAGI (reference sequence). Trimming cost V 5 bases and J 8 bases, with 9 bases left between them. The chain's CDR3 is CASSLPGEAFF. CDR3 in DNA: TGTGCCAGCAGTCTCCCGGGAGAAGCTTTCTTT.

The chain employs TRBV7-2 and TRBJ2-7, with D possibly TRBD1 on 6 matching bases. Germline CDR1 reads SGHTA; CDR2 reads FQGNSA. V lost 5 bases, J lost 0 bases, and 11 bases lay in between. The CDR3 totals 14 residues. The DNA of the CDR3 is TGTGCCAGCAGCCCCGACAGGAGCTCCTACGAGCAGTACGTC. Translating gives CASSPDRSSYEQYV.

Regarding this clone: An end of the junction does not agree with germline; a read error may underlie this. The chain employs TRBV7-9 and TRBJ2-7, with D tentatively TRBD1 (6 bases). The CDR3 sequence is 13 residues long. Germline loops: CDR1 SEHNR, CDR2 FQNEAQ (reference sequence). The CDR3 sequence is CSSSFRGAYEQYF. The DNA of the CDR3 is TGTTCCAGCAGCTTCAGGGGTGCCTACGAGCAGTACTTC.

This clone occurred a few times. The chain joins TRBV29-1 to TRBJ2-3; the D gene is possibly TRBD2 (6 bases). Germline V gene sequence: CDR1 SQVTM, CDR2 ANQGSEA. The CDR3 runs 14 residues. Deletions cut 8 bases from V and 2 bases from J, with 17 bases between. For the CDR3, the DNA is TGCAGCTCTGGGGGTAGCGGATTCACAGATACGCAGTATTTT. Translating gives CSSGGSGFTDTQYF.

V usage is TRBV9 and J usage is TRBJ1-2; D call uncertain. Germline V gives CDR1 SGDLS, CDR2 YYNGEE. This CDR3 is 12 amino acids long. V lost 3 bases and J lost 8, with 11 bases in between. The CDR3 reads CASSASRRGYTF. In DNA form, the CDR3 reads TGTGCCAGCAGCGCTAGTCGGAGAGGCTACACCTTC. Together with reference TRBV9 and TRBJ1-2, the CDR3 gives the full variable domain: DSGVTQTPKHLITATGQRVTLRCSPRSGDLSVYWYQQSLDQGLQFLIQYYNGEERAKGNILERFSAQQFPDLHSELNLSSLELGDSALYFCASSASRRGYTFGSGTRLTVV.

This chain joins TRBV10-2 and TRBJ2-2, with D possibly being TRBD2 (5 bases). Germline assignment: CDR1 WSHSY and CDR2 SAAADI. The CDR3 covers 13 residues. V shed 8 bases and J shed 4 bases, with 11 bases lying between them. The CDR3: CASYGVRTGELFF. The CDR3 coding sequence is TGCGCCAGCTACGGGGTTCGCACCGGGGAGCTGTTTTTT.

J is TRBJ2-7 and V is TRBV4-3; 9 bases are a match to TRBD1. The V gene end was trimmed by 0 bases and the J gene end by 2 bases; junction bases not matched to a gene: 5. This CDR3 comprises 16 residues. From germline, CDR1 is LGHNA and CDR2 YSLEER. CDR3 sequence (DNA): TGCGCCAGCAGCCAAGAGGCGGGACAGGGACCCTACGAGCAGTACGTC. Protein sequence: CASSQEAGQGPYEQYV.

This chain links TRBV7-8 with TRBJ2-7; 7 nucleotides line up with TRBD1. V shed 1 base and J 4 bases; nucleotides not matched to a gene: 13. Germline CDR1 reads SGHVS; CDR2 reads FQNEAQ. The CDR3 totals 17 residues. CDR3 in DNA: TGTGCCAGCAGCTTAGGGGCCTTCGGGACAGTTTTTTACGAGCAGTACGTC. Protein sequence: CASSLGAFGTVFYEQYV.

The gene calls are TRBV5-1 and TRBJ1-1; 7 bases line up with TRBD1. Germline values: CDR1 SGHRS, CDR2 YFSETQ. The V segment lost 4 bases and the J segment 8 bases; nucleotides outside the gene matches: 8. The CDR3 totals 13 residues. The CDR3 DNA reads as TGCGCCAGCAGCCGCACAGGGGTGGGGGAAGCTTTCTTT. Its protein product is CASSRTGVGEAFF.

This clone was picked up one time. This chain joins TRBV5-1 and TRBJ2-1; 8 nucleotides line up with TRBD2. With 4 bases clipped from V and 6 bases from J, the junction kept 9 bases outside the gene matches. From germline, CDR1 is SGHRS and CDR2 YFSETQ. This CDR3 has 15 residues. CDR3: CASSQTGTRSNEQFF. The DNA of the CDR3 is TGCGCCAGCAGCCAAACCGGGACTAGAAGCAATGAGCAGTTCTTC.

This clone has just a few counts. The V and J genes are TRBV7-9 and TRBJ2-2; 7 bases are a match to TRBD2. CDR3 length: 15 residues. Germline loops: CDR1 SEHNR, CDR2 FQNEAQ (reference sequence). V lost 6 bases and J lost 2; bases outside the gene matches: 6. The CDR3 loop is CASSRGAGNTGELFF. CDR3 sequence (DNA): TGTGCCAGCAGTCGGGGAGCGGGAAACACCGGGGAGCTGTTTTTT.

The V gene is TRBV27, the J gene TRBJ2-1; D possibly corresponds to TRBD1 (5 bases). The CDR3 consists of 14 residues. Trimming removed 1 base at V and 10 bases at J, with 14 bases between. From germline, CDR1 is MNHEY and CDR2 SMNVEV (reference sequence). The CDR3 DNA reads TGTGCCAGCAGTTTATTAATGGGGCAGAAGGAGCAGTTCTTC. This codes for CASSLLMGQKEQFF.

This chain joins TRBV5-4 and TRBJ2-3; 10 nucleotides line up with TRBD2. The germline CDR1 and CDR2 sequences are SGHNT and YYREEE (reference sequence). There are 16 residues in the CDR3. Trimming at V came to 4 bases and at J to 2 bases, leaving 7 bases not matched to a gene. The CDR3 is CASSLRAGGHTDTQYF. The CDR3 nucleotides read TGTGCCAGCAGCCTCAGAGCGGGGGGGCACACAGATACGCAGTATTTT.

The gene calls are TRBV7-3 and TRBJ2-1; TRBD2 aligns across 12 bases. CDR3 length equals 15 residues. From germline, CDR1 is SGHTA and CDR2 FQGTGA. The V segment lost 3 bases and the J segment 8 bases; nucleotides outside the gene matches: 5. CDR3 sequence: CASSLLAGGPDEQFF. CDR3 nucleotide sequence: TGTGCCAGCAGCTTGCTAGCGGGGGGGCCGGATGAGCAGTTCTTC.

The J gene is TRBJ2-5, the V gene TRBV5-1; 12 nucleotides line up with TRBD2. Per the germline V gene, CDR1 is SGHRS and CDR2 is YFSETQ. This CDR3 has 16 amino acids. Losses at the gene ends were 4 bases for V and 4 bases for J; bases not matched to a gene: 8. The CDR3: CASSPYPSGGGETQYF. The CDR3 DNA reads TGCGCCAGCAGCCCCTACCCTAGCGGGGGGGGAGAGACCCAGTACTTC. Full variable domain (rest looked up from reference TRBV5-1 and TRBJ2-5): KAGVTQTPRYLIKTRGQQVTLSCSPISGHRSVSWYQQTPGQGLQFLFEYFSETQRNKGNFPGRFSGRQFSNSRSEMNVSTLELGDSALYLCASSPYPSGGGETQYFGPGTRLLVL.

The chain recombines TRBV11-3 with TRBJ2-3; TRBD2 matches at 10 bases. The germline V gene encodes CDR1 SGHNT and CDR2 YENEEA. The CDR3 length is 15 residues. Trimming removed 5 bases from V and 6 bases from J; junction bases left unmatched: 8. CDR3 in DNA: TGTGCCAGCAGCCCGACCGGGACTAGCGATGATACGCAGTATTTT. Its translation: CASSPTGTSDDTQYF.